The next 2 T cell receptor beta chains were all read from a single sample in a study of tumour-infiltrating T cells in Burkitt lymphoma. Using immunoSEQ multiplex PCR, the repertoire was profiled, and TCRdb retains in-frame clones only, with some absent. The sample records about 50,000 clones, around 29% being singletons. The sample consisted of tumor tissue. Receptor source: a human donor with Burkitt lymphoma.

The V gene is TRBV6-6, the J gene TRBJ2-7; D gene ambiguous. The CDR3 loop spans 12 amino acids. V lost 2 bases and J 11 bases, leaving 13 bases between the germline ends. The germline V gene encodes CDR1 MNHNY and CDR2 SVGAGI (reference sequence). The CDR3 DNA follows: TGTGCCAGCAGTTACCCTCGCCAGGATAAGTACTTC. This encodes CASSYPRQDKYF.

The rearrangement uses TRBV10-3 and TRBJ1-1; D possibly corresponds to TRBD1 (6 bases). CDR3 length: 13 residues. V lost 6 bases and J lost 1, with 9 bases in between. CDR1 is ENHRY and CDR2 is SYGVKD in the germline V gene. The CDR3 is CAIRGHQNTEAFF. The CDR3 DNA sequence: TGTGCCATCAGGGGACACCAGAACACTGAAGCTTTCTTT.